A selection of T cell receptor beta chains follows, all from one sample in a study of glioma-infiltrating T cells after dendritic cell vaccination. Libraries were prepared by immunoSEQ multiplex PCR; TCRdb keeps only in-frame clonotypes and omits some of them. Of approximately 50,000 clones listed, approximately 91% are singletons. The specimen was blood, collected after dendritic cell vaccination. These receptors originate from a human donor with glioblastoma. CDR3s include the opening cysteine and the closing phenylalanine or tryptophan. A D gene is named only where the DNA matches it firmly. Clone size is shown for a subset of rows, as once, few, many or a class of expanded clone.

v_call: TRBV7-9; clone_size: NA; cdr3_length: 16; j_call: TRBJ1-1; d_call: TRBD1; cdr3_nt: TGTGCCAGCAGCTTAGATGGCACAGGGGTGAACACTGAAGCTTTCTTT; cdr3_aa: CASSLDGTGVNTEAFF
v_call: TRBV28; clone_size: NA; cdr3_length: 15; j_call: TRBJ1-1; d_call: NA; cdr3_nt: TGTGCCAGCAGTTACCCTAAGGGAGCGAACACTGAAGCTTTCTTT; cdr3_aa: CASSYPKGANTEAFF
v_call: TRBV1; clone_size: NA; cdr3_length: 17; j_call: TRBJ1-2; d_call: NA; cdr3_nt: TGCACCAGCAGCCAAGATGGGAGGACAGGGATGGACTATGGCTACACCTTC; cdr3_aa: CTSSQDGRTGMDYGYTF
v_call: TRBV4-1; clone_size: NA; cdr3_length: 15; j_call: TRBJ2-7; d_call: TRBD2; cdr3_nt: TGCGCCAGCAGCCAACACGACCGAGGGAGGGACGAGCAGTACTTC; cdr3_aa: CASSQHDRGRDEQYF
v_call: TRBV28; clone_size: NA; cdr3_length: 18; j_call: TRBJ2-3; d_call: NA; cdr3_nt: TGTGCCAGCAGTTTACTGGGGGGCGGGAGCGCAGACACAGATACGCAGTATTTT; cdr3_aa: CASSLLGGGSADTDTQYF
v_call: TRBV9; clone_size: NA; cdr3_length: 15; j_call: TRBJ2-4; d_call: TRBD2; cdr3_nt: TGTGCCAGCAGCGTAACCGGGACTAGCGGGAACATTCAGTACTTC; cdr3_aa: CASSVTGTSGNIQYF
v_call: TRBV13; clone_size: NA; cdr3_length: 14; j_call: TRBJ2-7; d_call: NA; cdr3_nt: TGTGCCAGCAGCCTAATAAAGAGCTCCTACGAGCAGTACTTC; cdr3_aa: CASSLIKSSYEQYF
v_call: TRBV7-9; clone_size: NA; cdr3_length: 14; j_call: TRBJ1-5; d_call: NA; cdr3_nt: TGTGCCAGCAGCTTAGTACAGGCAGATCAGCCCCAGCATTTT; cdr3_aa: CASSLVQADQPQHF
v_call: TRBV7-2; clone_size: NA; cdr3_length: 15; j_call: TRBJ2-1; d_call: NA; cdr3_nt: TGTGCCAGCAGCTTAGTGGGAGGCGATGGCAATGAGCAGTTCTTC; cdr3_aa: CASSLVGGDGNEQFF
v_call: TRBV7-9; clone_size: NA; cdr3_length: 17; j_call: TRBJ2-2; d_call: NA; cdr3_nt: TGTGCCAGCAGCCTCCGCCCTGTTTTCGGTCGAGGCGGGGAGCTGTTTTTT; cdr3_aa: CASSLRPVFGRGGELFF
v_call: TRBV5-1; clone_size: NA; cdr3_length: 16; j_call: TRBJ2-5; d_call: TRBD2; cdr3_nt: TGCGCCAGCAGCACCGGGACTAGCGGAAGCCAAGAGACCCAGTACTTC; cdr3_aa: CASSTGTSGSQETQYF
v_call: TRBV5-6; clone_size: once; cdr3_length: 13; j_call: TRBJ1-2; d_call: NA; cdr3_nt: TGTGCCAGCAGCTTGGTAACTAACTATGGCTACACCTTC; cdr3_aa: CASSLVTNYGYTF
v_call: TRBV16; clone_size: once; cdr3_length: 15; j_call: TRBJ1-2; d_call: TRBD1; cdr3_nt: TGTGCCAGCAGCCAAGGGACAGGGGTGCTATATGGCTACACCTTC; cdr3_aa: CASSQGTGVLYGYTF
v_call: TRBV9; clone_size: NA; cdr3_length: 16; j_call: TRBJ2-1; d_call: TRBD2; cdr3_nt: TGTGCCAGCAGCGTAGTCGGGACTAGCGGACCCAATGAGCAGTTCTTC; cdr3_aa: CASSVVGTSGPNEQFF
v_call: TRBV2; clone_size: NA; cdr3_length: 16; j_call: TRBJ2-1; d_call: NA; cdr3_nt: TGTGCCAGCAGTGGGGGATCAGGGGCAGCCTACAATGAGCAGTTCTTC; cdr3_aa: CASSGGSGAAYNEQFF
v_call: TRBV5-1; clone_size: once; cdr3_length: 14; j_call: TRBJ1-1; d_call: TRBD1; cdr3_nt: TGCGCCAGCAGCAGGGGGGAGGAAGGGGGCAAGGCTTTCTTT; cdr3_aa: CASSRGEEGGKAFF
v_call: TRBV4-2; clone_size: NA; cdr3_length: 15; j_call: TRBJ1-6; d_call: NA; cdr3_nt: TGTGCCAGCAGCCAAGTACGACAGGATAATTCACCCCTCCACTTT; cdr3_aa: CASSQVRQDNSPLHF
v_call: TRBV5-6; clone_size: NA; cdr3_length: 13; j_call: TRBJ1-1; d_call: NA; cdr3_nt: TGTGCCAGCAGCTCCAGGCGTAACACTGAAGCTTTCTTT; cdr3_aa: CASSSRRNTEAFF
v_call: TRBV29-1; clone_size: NA; cdr3_length: 13; j_call: TRBJ2-7; d_call: TRBD2; cdr3_nt: TGCAGCGTTGGTCTAGCGGAAACCTACGAGCAGTACTTC; cdr3_aa: CSVGLAETYEQYF
v_call: TRBV19; clone_size: few; cdr3_length: 12; j_call: TRBJ1-4; d_call: NA; cdr3_nt: TGTGCCAGTAGGCAGGGGAATGAAAAACTGTTTTTT; cdr3_aa: CASRQGNEKLFF
v_call: TRBV28; clone_size: NA; cdr3_length: 12; j_call: TRBJ1-5; d_call: NA; cdr3_nt: TGTGCCACCAACACACAGGGTCAGCCCCAGCATTTT; cdr3_aa: CATNTQGQPQHF
v_call: TRBV7-3; clone_size: NA; cdr3_length: 13; j_call: TRBJ2-7; d_call: NA; cdr3_nt: TGTGCCAGCAGCGTCAGTACGAACTACGAGCAGTACTTC; cdr3_aa: CASSVSTNYEQYF
v_call: TRBV10-3; clone_size: NA; cdr3_length: 13; j_call: TRBJ2-1; d_call: NA; cdr3_nt: TGTGCCATCGGTTACGCAGGGTCGCATGAGCAGTTCTTC; cdr3_aa: CAIGYAGSHEQFF
v_call: TRBV4-1; clone_size: NA; cdr3_length: 13; j_call: TRBJ2-1; d_call: TRBD2; cdr3_nt: TGCGCCAGCAGCCAAGTTCCCAGCGGGGGTCGGTTCTTC; cdr3_aa: CASSQVPSGGRFF
v_call: TRBV5-1; clone_size: NA; cdr3_length: 11; j_call: TRBJ1-1; d_call: TRBD1; cdr3_nt: TGCGCCAGCAGCCTACAGGGGGTCGCTTTCTTT; cdr3_aa: CASSLQGVAFF
v_call: TRBV28; clone_size: NA; cdr3_length: 11; j_call: TRBJ2-7; d_call: NA; cdr3_nt: TGTGCCAGCAGTATCTTATACGAGCAGTACTTC; cdr3_aa: CASSILYEQYF
v_call: TRBV4-1; clone_size: NA; cdr3_length: 14; j_call: TRBJ2-7; d_call: NA; cdr3_nt: TGCGCCAGCAGCCAAGAAAGACAGGTCTACGAGCAGTACTTC; cdr3_aa: CASSQERQVYEQYF
v_call: TRBV4-3; clone_size: few; cdr3_length: 16; j_call: TRBJ1-3; d_call: NA; cdr3_nt: TGCGCCAGCAGCCAAGCATTTGCGATTTCTGGAAACACCATATATTTT; cdr3_aa: CASSQAFAISGNTIYF
v_call: TRBV7-4; clone_size: NA; cdr3_length: 19; j_call: TRBJ2-5; d_call: NA; cdr3_nt: TGTGCCAGCAGCTTAGTTTGGGGGCGACAGGATCATCTCCAAGAGACCCAGTACTTC; cdr3_aa: CASSLVWGRQDHLQETQYF
v_call: TRBV29-1; clone_size: NA; cdr3_length: 10; j_call: TRBJ2-1; d_call: NA; cdr3_nt: TGCAGCGCAGGGCACGGTGAGCAGTTCTTC; cdr3_aa: CSAGHGEQFF
v_call: TRBV4-1; clone_size: NA; cdr3_length: 16; j_call: TRBJ2-7; d_call: TRBD2; cdr3_nt: TGCGCCAGCAGCCAAAAACTAGCGGGAGGAACCTACGAGCAGTACTTC; cdr3_aa: CASSQKLAGGTYEQYF
v_call: TRBV28; clone_size: NA; cdr3_length: 13; j_call: TRBJ1-1; d_call: TRBD1; cdr3_nt: TGTGCCAGCAGCTTAGGGGGCCGAACTGAAGCTTTCTTT; cdr3_aa: CASSLGGRTEAFF
v_call: TRBV19; clone_size: NA; cdr3_length: 15; j_call: TRBJ2-3; d_call: NA; cdr3_nt: TGTGCCAGTAGTATAGGTGGCAGAAACACAGATACGCAGTATTTT; cdr3_aa: CASSIGGRNTDTQYF
v_call: TRBV7-2; clone_size: NA; cdr3_length: 14; j_call: TRBJ1-1; d_call: NA; cdr3_nt: TGTGCCAGCAGCTTCTCCCCAGGTTGGACTGAAGCTTTCTTT; cdr3_aa: CASSFSPGWTEAFF
v_call: TRBV9; clone_size: NA; cdr3_length: 13; j_call: TRBJ1-2; d_call: NA; cdr3_nt: TGTGCCAGCAGCGTAGACGGTTACTATGGCTACACCTTC; cdr3_aa: CASSVDGYYGYTF
v_call: TRBV5-1; clone_size: NA; cdr3_length: 15; j_call: TRBJ2-1; d_call: TRBD2; cdr3_nt: TGCGCCAGCAGCTTGGGTCGTCTAGCGGTGCGGGAGCAGTTCTTC; cdr3_aa: CASSLGRLAVREQFF
v_call: TRBV7-2; clone_size: NA; cdr3_length: 15; j_call: TRBJ1-3; d_call: NA; cdr3_nt: TGTGCCAGCAGCCCGGACGGGGGATCCGGAAACACCATATATTTT; cdr3_aa: CASSPDGGSGNTIYF
v_call: TRBV5-1; clone_size: NA; cdr3_length: 14; j_call: TRBJ1-2; d_call: TRBD1; cdr3_nt: TGCGCCAGCAGCTTGGCCGACAGGGCCTATGGCTACACCTTC; cdr3_aa: CASSLADRAYGYTF
v_call: TRBV27; clone_size: few; cdr3_length: 17; j_call: TRBJ2-1; d_call: TRBD2; cdr3_nt: TGTGCCAGCAGCAACTCCCTCGGACTAGCGGGGGTTAATGAGCAGTTCTTC; cdr3_aa: CASSNSLGLAGVNEQFF
v_call: TRBV7-3; clone_size: once; cdr3_length: 18; j_call: TRBJ2-1; d_call: NA; cdr3_nt: TGTGCCAGCAGCTTAGGGCGCGGGCTAGCTGGGTCGGGCAATGAGCAGTTCTTC; cdr3_aa: CASSLGRGLAGSGNEQFF